What follows are 32 T cell receptor beta chains derived from one specimen sequenced in a study of blood T cell repertoires in COVID-19. This table comes from immunoSEQ multiplex PCR, and its TCRdb copy is limited to in-frame clones, with some not included. Of 200,000 to 250,000 clones in the sample, about four fifths are singletons; the top ten hold about 1.3%. Sample: PBMCs or T cells enriched from blood (not recorded which). These receptors were collected from a woman in her thirties or forties with acute COVID-19.

The chain combines TRBV2 with TRBJ2-2, with D possibly TRBD2 on 6 matching bases. The CDR3 is 15 residues long. Trimming shortened V by 6 bases and J by 7 bases, and 18 bases separated the two germline ends. Looked up from germline, CDR1 is SNHLY and CDR2 is FYNNEI. This CDR3 is CASRANTGGSGELFF. CDR3 bases: TGTGCCAGCAGAGCGAACACCGGGGGTAGCGGGGAGCTGTTTTTT.

This clone is a singleton in its sample. The chain employs TRBV28 and TRBJ1-2; TRBD1 matches 8 bases. V shed 4 bases, J shed 4 bases, and the junction held 8 bases outside the gene matches. Germline V gives CDR1 MDHEN, CDR2 SYDVKM. The CDR3 is 15 amino acids. Here the CDR3 reads CASSSAGTGAYGYTF. For the CDR3, the DNA is TGTGCCAGCAGTTCTGCCGGGACAGGAGCCTATGGCTACACCTTC.

The chain links TRBV9 to TRBJ2-5, with 9 positions matching TRBD2. After removal of 4 bases from V and 2 bases from J, the junction contained 6 bases not matched to a gene. The germline gives CDR1 SGDLS, CDR2 YYNGEE. The CDR3 spans 15 residues. The CDR3 DNA reads as TGTGCCAGCAGCTTCGGACTAGCGTATCAAGAGACCCAGTACTTC. It translates to CASSFGLAYQETQYF.

The rearrangement uses TRBV9 and TRBJ1-4; D is unresolved. Germline CDR1 and CDR2: SGDLS and YYNGEE. This CDR3 is built from 15 residues. Trimming removed 0 bases from V and 0 bases from J, with 6 bases in between. The CDR3 here is CASSVGGATNEKLFF. CDR3 sequence (DNA): TGTGCCAGCAGCGTAGGCGGGGCAACTAATGAAAAACTGTTTTTT.

The gene calls are TRBV28 and TRBJ1-2; the match to TRBD1 covers 8 bases. CDR1 is MDHEN and CDR2 is SYDVKM in the germline V gene. V lost 8 bases to trimming and J lost 4 bases; unmatched junction nucleotides: 6. The CDR3 is 13 amino acids. In DNA form, the CDR3 reads TGTGCCAGCCTGCAGGGGGCTGGCTATGGCTACACCTTC. Translation gives CASLQGAGYGYTF.

V usage is TRBV20-1 and J usage is TRBJ1-1; 9 bases map to TRBD1. CDR1 is DFQATT and CDR2 is SNEGSKA in the germline V gene (reference sequence). Unmatched junction bases numbered 12, after V lost 6 bases and J lost 7 bases. This CDR3 has 14 amino acids. The CDR3 nucleotides are TGCAGTGCCAGTAAACAGGGGGCACCCATTGAAGCTTTCTTT. It is translated as CSASKQGAPIEAFF.

The chain combines TRBV27 with TRBJ2-1; 10 nucleotides align to TRBD2. J lost 8 bases, V lost 4 bases, and 11 bases had no gene match. The germline gives CDR1 MNHEY, CDR2 SMNVEV (reference sequence). CDR3 length: 16 residues. The DNA for the CDR3 is TGTGCCAGCAGTTCGCTGAGGAGCGGGGGGGCCTATGAGCAGTTCTTC. This encodes CASSSLRSGGAYEQFF.

This chain links TRBV7-9 with TRBJ2-7; 9 bases are a match to TRBD2. The CDR3 loop spans 18 amino acids. The V gene end was trimmed by 5 bases and the J gene end by 2 bases; junction bases not matched to a gene: 16. The germline gives CDR1 SEHNR, CDR2 FQNEAQ (reference sequence). In DNA form, the CDR3 reads TGTGCCAGCAGCATCCAGTGGGCTAGCGGGATGGTACCCTACGAGCAGTACTTC. It encodes CASSIQWASGMVPYEQYF.

The V call is TRBV7-8, the J call TRBJ1-5, with D uncertain. The CDR3 contains 16 residues. Trimming shortened V by 1 base and J by 2 bases, and 12 bases separated the two germline ends. CDR1 and CDR2 (germline): SGHVS, FQNEAQ. The CDR3 DNA follows: TGTGCCAGCAGCTTAGGGTCCTTCCGAGGCAATCAGCCCCAGCATTTT. This gives the protein CASSLGSFRGNQPQHF. Filled out from reference TRBV7-8 and TRBJ1-5, the complete variable domain reads GAGVSQSPRYKVAKRGQDVALRCDPISGHVSLFWYQQALGQGPEFLTYFQNEAQLDKSGLPSDRFFAERPEGSVSTLKIQRTQQEDSAVYLCASSLGSFRGNQPQHFGDGTRLSIL.

The rearrangement joins TRBV28 to TRBJ2-2; TRBD2 aligns across 12 bases. CDR3 length: 16 residues. V shed 6 bases and J 8 bases; nucleotides not matched to a gene: 10. The germline V gene has CDR1 MDHEN and CDR2 SYDVKM. Here the CDR3 DNA reads TGTGCCAGCAGCCCGGGACTAGCGGGCAAAGAGGGGGAGCTGTTTTTT. It translates to CASSPGLAGKEGELFF.

V usage is TRBV4-3 and J usage is TRBJ2-7, with 8 bases that match TRBD2. CDR3 length equals 16 residues. Germline CDR1 and CDR2: LGHNA and YSLEER. V lost 2 bases to trimming and J lost 6 bases; unmatched junction nucleotides: 12. CDR3 DNA: TGCGCCAGCAGCCAATCTCTCCTAGCGGGTTCGCCCGAGCAGTACTTC. Amino acids: CASSQSLLAGSPEQYF.

The gene calls are TRBV19 and TRBJ1-5; D is ambiguous. Looked up from germline, CDR1 is LNHDA and CDR2 is SQIVND (reference sequence). V was clipped by 0 bases and J by 4 bases, with 10 bases between them. This CDR3 contains 15 residues. The CDR3 region is CASSIDHGRNQPQHF. CDR3 DNA sequence: TGTGCCAGTAGTATAGATCATGGGAGAAATCAGCCCCAGCATTTT.

Only one count was recorded for this clone. V and J are TRBV30 and TRBJ2-2, with 7 bases aligning to TRBD1. The V gene end was trimmed by 0 bases and the J gene end by 4 bases; junction bases not matched to a gene: 5. This CDR3 comprises 15 residues. The germline gives CDR1 GTSNPN, CDR2 SVGIG (reference sequence). The CDR3 coding sequence is TGTGCCTGGAGTGTACAGGGGACAGTCACCGGGGAGCTGTTTTTT. Translating it yields CAWSVQGTVTGELFF. The full variable domain, in which reference TRBV30 and TRBJ2-2 provide the parts outside the CDR3, is SQTIHQWPATLVQPVGSPLSLECTVEGTSNPNLYWYRQAAGRGLQLLFYSVGIGQISSEVPQNLSASRPQDRQFILSSKKLLLSDSGFYLCAWSVQGTVTGELFFGEGSRLTVL.

V usage is TRBV28 and J usage is TRBJ1-5, with a possible D match to TRBD1 (6 bases). Germline CDR1 reads MDHEN; CDR2 reads SYDVKM. V was cut by 6 bases and J by 0 bases, with 21 bases left in between. This CDR3 is 18 amino acids long. The CDR3 spells CASSNTGTDFYSNQPQHF. CDR3 nucleotide sequence: TGTGCCAGCAGCAACACAGGGACCGACTTTTATAGCAATCAGCCCCAGCATTTT.

The gene calls are TRBV28 and TRBJ2-7; 9 bases align to TRBD1. J gave up 7 bases and V 6 bases, and 16 bases lay outside the gene matches. This CDR3 spans 16 amino acids. CDR1 is MDHEN and CDR2 is SYDVKM in the germline V gene. DNA of the CDR3: TGTGCCAGCAGCACCCATTGGGGGACAGGGCTAGGGGAGCAGTACTTC. It encodes CASSTHWGTGLGEQYF.

This chain connects TRBV3-1 (or the pseudogene TRBV3-2) to TRBJ1-5; 9 positions match TRBD1. CDR3 length: 14 amino acids. The junction had 4 bases not matched to a gene; V was cut back by 4 bases and J by 6 bases. Germline V gene data show CDR1 as LGHDT and CDR2 as YNNKEL (reference sequence). CDR3 sequence: CASSPGQGFQPQHF. The DNA of the CDR3 is TGTGCCAGCAGCCCTGGACAGGGGTTTCAGCCCCAGCATTTT.

J is TRBJ1-4 and V is TRBV7-9; 8 bases match TRBD1. Germline V gives CDR1 SEHNR, CDR2 FQNEAQ (reference sequence). V was clipped by 5 bases and J by 10 bases; unmatched bases: 15. The CDR3 loop spans 16 amino acids. The CDR3 here is CASSPTSSQGAGKLFF. Here the CDR3 DNA reads TGTGCCAGCAGCCCCACCTCTTCGCAGGGGGCTGGAAAACTGTTTTTT.

This chain links TRBV27 with TRBJ2-7; D may be TRBD1 (5 bases). V was shortened by 6 bases and J by 5 bases, with 14 bases between the two germline ends. The CDR3 extends over 13 amino acids. The germline V gene encodes CDR1 MNHEY and CDR2 SMNVEV (reference sequence). Here the CDR3 DNA reads TGTGCCAGCAGAGACAGTTCCTACGACGAGCAGTACTTC. Residues: CASRDSSYDEQYF.

The chain is built from TRBV28 and TRBJ2-5, with D possibly TRBD2 on 6 matching bases. The CDR3 consists of 16 residues. V lost 7 bases and J lost 5, with 23 bases in between. Germline assignment: CDR1 MDHEN and CDR2 SYDVKM. The CDR3 reads CASKVGYKGGRETQYF. In DNA, the CDR3 is TGTGCCAGCAAGGTAGGGTACAAGGGAGGTAGGGAGACCCAGTACTTC.

Written as DNA, the CDR3 is TGTGCCAGCTCGCTGGGACTGAACAGCTTAATGAACACTGAAGCTTTCTTT. Translation gives CASSLGLNSLMNTEAFF. V is TRBV18 and J is TRBJ1-1; perhaps TRBD1 as D (5 bases). From germline, CDR1 is KGHSH and CDR2 LQKENI. The CDR3 spans 17 residues. Trimming took off 6 bases at V and 0 bases at J, with 20 bases between the two ends. Drawing the rest from reference TRBV18 and TRBJ1-1, the complete variable domain is NAGVMQNPRHLVRRRGQEARLRCSPMKGHSHVYWYRQLPEEGLKFMVYLQKENIIDESGMPKERFSAEFPKEGPSILRIQQVVRGDSAAYFCASSLGLNSLMNTEAFFGQGTRLTVV.

The V and J genes are TRBV2 and TRBJ1-1, with D maybe TRBD1 (5 bases). This CDR3 is built from 13 residues. Germline lookup yields CDR1 SNHLY and CDR2 FYNNEI. The CDR3 bases are TGTGCTAGGGGATCAGGGCTAGACACTGAAGCTTTCTTT. Translated, it gives CARGSGLDTEAFF.

The chain couples TRBV7-3 to TRBJ2-2, with a weak D call TRBD1 (5 bases). V lost 5 bases to trimming and J lost 0 bases, with 13 bases between them. Germline V gene data show CDR1 as SGHTA and CDR2 as FQGTGA. The CDR3 is made up of 16 amino acids. CDR3 amino acids: CASSAQGKANTGELFF. The CDR3 DNA follows: TGTGCCAGCAGCGCGCAGGGAAAGGCGAACACCGGGGAGCTGTTTTTT.

V usage is TRBV27 and J usage is TRBJ2-1; TRBD1 matches 9 bases. The CDR3 has 16 residues. Germline V gives CDR1 MNHEY, CDR2 SMNVEV (reference sequence). V was clipped by 3 bases and J by 3 bases; unmatched bases: 6. CDR3 protein: CASSFTGTGNYNEQFF. In DNA form, the CDR3 reads TGTGCCAGCAGTTTTACCGGGACAGGGAACTACAATGAGCAGTTCTTC.

The J gene is TRBJ2-1, the V gene TRBV19; TRBD2 matches at 9 bases. This CDR3 region has 15 residues. With V trimmed by 5 bases and J by 5 bases, 7 bases remained unmatched. Germline lookup yields CDR1 LNHDA and CDR2 SQIVND (reference sequence). The CDR3 here is CASSPSGRSNNEQFF. DNA of the CDR3: TGTGCCAGTAGTCCCAGCGGGAGGAGTAACAATGAGCAGTTCTTC.

The chain has TRBV7-9 and TRBJ2-7, with D possibly matching TRBD2 (5 bases). The CDR3 totals 12 residues. Deletions cut 4 bases from V and 7 bases from J, with 11 bases between. In germline, CDR1 is SEHNR, CDR2 FQNEAQ (reference sequence). CDR3 loop: CASSSGESEQYF. The CDR3, as DNA: TGTGCCAGCAGCTCCGGGGAATCAGAGCAGTACTTC. Full variable domain (rest looked up from reference TRBV7-9 and TRBJ2-7): DTGVSQNPRHKITKRGQNVTFRCDPISEHNRLYWYRQTLGQGPEFLTYFQNEAQLEKSRLLSDRFSAERPKGSFSTLEIQRTEQGDSAMYLCASSSGESEQYFGPGTRLTVT.

The chain joins TRBV27 to TRBJ2-3; 8 nucleotides agree with TRBD2. The germline V gene encodes CDR1 MNHEY and CDR2 SMNVEV (reference sequence). V shed 6 bases, J shed 1 base, and the junction held 0 bases outside the gene matches. The CDR3 runs to 13 residues. CDR3 in amino acids: CASRLAGTDTQYF. The DNA of the CDR3 is TGTGCCAGCAGACTAGCGGGCACAGATACGCAGTATTTT.

The gene calls are TRBV18 and TRBJ2-1; 14 bases agree with TRBD2. This CDR3 comprises 17 residues. Germline CDR1 is KGHSH and CDR2 is LQKENI. V was clipped by 9 bases and J by 6 bases; unmatched bases: 13. As DNA, the CDR3 is TGTGCCAGTCTGACCGGGACTAGCGGGGGTAACCTCAATGAGCAGTTCTTC. This sequence encodes CASLTGTSGGNLNEQFF.

The CDR3 region is CASSILVGAEQYF. In nucleotides, the CDR3 is TGTGCCAGTAGTATTTTGGTGGGAGCCGAGCAGTACTTC. V and J are TRBV19 and TRBJ2-7, with D perhaps matching TRBD2 (5 bases). The germline CDR1 and CDR2 sequences are LNHDA and SQIVND (reference sequence). This CDR3 has 13 amino acids. V was pared by 3 bases and J by 6 bases, with 12 bases between.

There are a few counts of this clone. The V gene is TRBV7-9, the J gene TRBJ2-1, with 14 bases that match TRBD2. Germline CDR1 SEHNR, CDR2 FQNEAQ (reference sequence). The CDR3 loop spans 17 amino acids. Trimming cost V 6 bases and J 5 bases; bases outside gene matches: 9. The chain's CDR3 is CASSSTGLAGEHNEQFF. The CDR3, as DNA: TGTGCCAGCAGTTCAACGGGACTAGCGGGAGAACACAATGAGCAGTTCTTC.

The chain recombines TRBV28 with TRBJ2-7; D possibly corresponds to TRBD1 (6 bases). The V and J ends lost 10 bases and 5 bases respectively, with 18 bases between them. CDR3 length: 13 residues. Per the germline V gene, CDR1 is MDHEN and CDR2 is SYDVKM. This chain's CDR3 is CATTQLTGHEQYF. The CDR3 bases are TGTGCCACCACGCAATTGACAGGCCACGAGCAGTACTTC.

This rearrangement joins TRBV4-2 to TRBJ2-7; D might be TRBD2 (6 bases). The CDR3 contains 16 residues. CDR1 and CDR2 from the germline V gene are LGHNA and YNFKEQ. V lost 4 bases to trimming and J lost 2 bases, with 18 bases between them. In DNA form, the CDR3 reads TGTGCCAGCAGCCCCTCTTCCGGGACTGCGGCCTACGAGCAGTACTTC. Translation: CASSPSSGTAAYEQYF.

CDR3 protein: CASSENTQPYNEQFF. CDR3 DNA: TGTGCCAGCAGTGAAAACACCCAACCCTACAATGAGCAGTTCTTC. The V call is TRBV6-1, the J call TRBJ2-1; no clear D. Trimming took 2 bases from V and 2 from J, leaving 10 bases between them. The CDR3 contains 15 residues. Germline lookup yields CDR1 MNHNS and CDR2 SASEGT.